What follows are 30 T cell receptor beta chains derived from one specimen sequenced in a study of shared clonotypes between healthy human individuals. TCRdb's table, derived via immunoSEQ multiplex PCR, lists solely in-frame clones and lacks some. Of roughly 650,000 clones in the sample, about 95% were seen once. CD45RO-negative CD8 cells positively selected for CCR7 made up the naive population, which excluded terminally differentiated effector memory CD45RA+ cells. Sequencing input: naive CD8+ T cells sorted from blood. The receptors were gathered from a woman aged 25 to 45 in good health.

This clone was observed a handful of times. This chain links TRBV6-5 with TRBJ1-2; maybe TRBD1 (5 bases). The V gene's germline CDR1 is MNHEY and CDR2 SVGAGI. This CDR3 has 12 residues. V lost 6 bases to trimming and J lost 7 bases, with 12 bases between them. CDR3 bases: TGTGCCAGCAGATCGGGGGAAGGTGGCTACACCTTC. Translating gives CASRSGEGGYTF.

This sequence joins TRBV27 and TRBJ2-5; 8 nucleotides agree with TRBD1. TRBJ2-7 matches the DNA end more closely, so the J call is doubtful. Per germline, CDR1 MNHEY and CDR2 SMNVEV (reference sequence). The CDR3 contains 15 residues. The CDR3 nucleotides read TGTGCCAGCAGTGATGGACAGGGACCCTACTACGAGCAGTACTTC. Protein: CASSDGQGPYYEQYF.

The table lists this clone with a count of one. This chain joins TRBV28 and TRBJ1-5; no reliable D call. The CDR3 is 12 amino acids. Germline CDR1 is MDHEN and CDR2 is SYDVKM. Trimming shortened V by 8 bases and J by 0 bases, and 5 bases separated the two germline ends. For the CDR3, the DNA is TGTGCCAGCCGGTATAGCAATCAGCCCCAGCATTTT. This encodes CASRYSNQPQHF. Using reference TRBV28 and TRBJ1-5 for the parts outside the CDR3, the full variable domain is DVKVTQSSRYLVKRTGEKVFLECVQDMDHENMFWYRQDPGLGLRLIYFSYDVKMKEKGDIPEGYSVSREKKERFSLILESASTNQTSMYLCASRYSNQPQHFGDGTRLSIL.

The chain links TRBV4-1 to TRBJ2-3, with 12 bases aligning to TRBD2. The ends lost 2 bases at V and 3 bases at J; junction bases unmatched: 6. CDR1 is MGHRA and CDR2 is YSYEKL in the germline V gene. The CDR3 has 17 amino acids. CDR3 in amino acids: CASSQHRTSGKTDTQYF. CDR3 DNA: TGCGCCAGCAGCCAACACCGGACTAGCGGGAAAACAGATACGCAGTATTTT.

The gene calls are TRBV11-3 and TRBJ2-1; 10 bases are shared with TRBD2. V lost 4 bases to trimming and J lost 4 bases; unmatched junction nucleotides: 7. Germline V gives CDR1 SGHNT, CDR2 YENEEA. The CDR3 has 16 residues. CDR3 DNA sequence: TGTGCCAGCAGCTCCCGGACTAGCGGAAATTACAATGAGCAGTTCTTC. It specifies CASSSRTSGNYNEQFF.

V usage is TRBV6-1 and J usage is TRBJ2-5; D possibly matches TRBD1 or TRBD2 (5 bases each). V dropped 7 bases and J dropped 1 base, with 13 bases sitting between them. The V gene's germline CDR1 is MNHNS and CDR2 SASEGT. CDR3 length: 14 residues. The CDR3 bases are TGTGCCAGCAAACTGGGACCCACCCAAGAGACCCAGTACTTC. The encoded protein is CASKLGPTQETQYF.

The rearrangement joins TRBV2 to TRBJ2-3, with TRBD1 identical over 7 bases. From germline, CDR1 is SNHLY and CDR2 FYNNEI. This CDR3 has 15 amino acids. The trim removed 6 bases at V and 1 base at J, leaving 7 bases unmatched. In DNA, the CDR3 is TGTGCCAGCAGGGCAGGGGGTATGGGCACAGATACGCAGTATTTT. Residues: CASRAGGMGTDTQYF.

Points on this clone: Additional DNA sequences in this sample encode the identical CDR3. The V gene is TRBV29-1, the J gene TRBJ2-7; the match to TRBD1 covers 7 bases. V dropped 6 bases and J dropped 0; count of bases not matched to a gene: 2. The CDR3 extends over 12 amino acids. The germline CDR1 and CDR2 sequences are SQVTM and ANQGSEA. CDR3 residues: CSVGDSSYEQYF. CDR3 nucleotides: TGCAGCGTAGGGGACAGCTCCTACGAGCAGTACTTC.

The V and J genes are TRBV6-5 and TRBJ1-1; D is uncertain. Trimming pared 2 bases from V and 1 base from J, leaving 8 bases between. Germline CDR1 and CDR2: MNHEY and SVGAGI. The CDR3 length is 14 residues. For the CDR3, the DNA is TGTGCCAGCAGTTACGGCGGGGAGAACACTGAAGCTTTCTTT. Its protein is CASSYGGENTEAFF.

The rearrangement joins TRBV28 to TRBJ2-5; 10 positions match TRBD2. This CDR3 comprises 17 residues. The V gene end was trimmed by 2 bases and the J gene end by 7 bases; junction bases not matched to a gene: 13. Per germline, CDR1 MDHEN and CDR2 SYDVKM. CDR3 amino acids: CASSLDESGTSAGTQYF. CDR3 DNA sequence: TGTGCCAGCAGTTTAGATGAGTCCGGGACTAGCGCGGGGACCCAGTACTTC.

The V gene is TRBV27, the J gene TRBJ2-7, with D possibly TRBD2 on 6 matching bases. V lost 2 bases, J lost 1 base, and 9 bases lay in between. The CDR3 contains 14 residues. The germline V gene has CDR1 MNHEY and CDR2 SMNVEV (reference sequence). CDR3 nucleotide sequence: TGTGCCAGCAGTTTAGGGGACTTATCCTACGAGCAGTACTTC. Translating gives CASSLGDLSYEQYF.

This chain uses TRBV27 with TRBJ2-3; 9 bases match TRBD1. The V segment lost 8 bases and the J segment 7 bases; nucleotides outside the gene matches: 4. Germline V gene lookup returns CDR1 MNHEY and CDR2 SMNVEV (reference sequence). The CDR3 is 12 residues long. CDR3 sequence (DNA): TGTGCCAGCGGGACAGGGTGGTATACGCAGTATTTT. It translates to CASGTGWYTQYF.

J is TRBJ2-7 and V is TRBV27, with TRBD2 matching over 8 bases. J gave up 6 bases and V 2 bases, and 6 bases lay outside the gene matches. This CDR3 is 14 amino acids long. Germline V gives CDR1 MNHEY, CDR2 SMNVEV (reference sequence). The CDR3 DNA is TGTGCCAGCAGTTTAAGTAGCGGGACGGCCGAGCAGTACTTC. Its protein is CASSLSSGTAEQYF.

This clone has a handful of counts. The gene calls are TRBV11-2 and TRBJ1-2, with D tentatively TRBD1 (5 bases). Per the germline V gene, CDR1 is SGHAT and CDR2 is FQNNGV. The CDR3 is 16 residues long. V lost 1 base and J lost 4, with 16 bases in between. The CDR3 coding sequence is TGTGCCAGCAGCTTAGGAATTGGGGACGGACTCTATGGCTACACCTTC. This encodes CASSLGIGDGLYGYTF.

Here the CDR3 reads CASSLAWFPSSISTDTQYF. CDR3 nucleotide sequence: TGTGCCAGCAGCTTGGCCTGGTTCCCCTCCTCAATTAGCACAGATACGCAGTATTTT. The chain combines TRBV5-8 with TRBJ2-3; D not resolved. The CDR3 runs to 19 residues. Per germline, CDR1 SGHTS and CDR2 YDEGEE. V was cut by 0 bases and J by 0 bases, with 20 bases left in between.

The rearrangement uses TRBV5-8 and TRBJ2-1, with a possible D match to TRBD2 (5 bases). CDR1 and CDR2 (germline): SGHTS, YDEGEE. The CDR3 loop spans 17 amino acids. V shed 4 bases and J shed 3 bases, with 20 bases lying between them. The CDR3 loop is CASSHPTTTYDYNEQFF. The CDR3 DNA follows: TGTGCCAGCAGCCATCCGACTACCACCTATGACTACAATGAGCAGTTCTTC.

The chain joins TRBV27 to TRBJ2-7, with TRBD2 as a possible D gene (5 bases). Trimming removed 3 bases at V and 3 bases at J, with 9 bases between. Germline CDR1 and CDR2: MNHEY and SMNVEV (reference sequence). There are 13 residues in the CDR3. The CDR3 DNA reads TGTGCCAGCAGTTTCCGGGAAGACTACGAGCAGTACTTC. Translation: CASSFREDYEQYF.

V gene TRBV27 combines with J gene TRBJ1-2; D ambiguous. This CDR3 region has 13 residues. CDR1 is MNHEY, CDR2 SMNVEV, per germline (reference sequence). V shed 4 bases and J shed 3 bases, with 9 bases lying between them. This CDR3 is CASSYSSYYGYTF. Here the CDR3 DNA reads TGTGCCAGCAGTTATTCTTCTTACTATGGCTACACCTTC.

V usage is TRBV27 and J usage is TRBJ1-4; D may be TRBD1 (5 bases). There are 14 residues in the CDR3. From germline, CDR1 is MNHEY and CDR2 SMNVEV (reference sequence). The V and J ends lost 6 bases and 7 bases respectively, with 15 bases between them. CDR3 sequence: CASRTGGIGEKLFF. The CDR3 region has the DNA TGTGCCAGCAGGACGGGGGGAATAGGTGAAAAACTGTTTTTT.

On this clone: Sequence at one end of the junction differs from germline and may be a read error. This chain connects TRBV27 to TRBJ2-7; 10 bases agree with TRBD2. The CDR3 runs to 14 residues. Germline CDR1 is MNHEY and CDR2 is SMNVEV (reference sequence). CDR3 region: CASSVASGSYGQYF. CDR3 sequence (DNA): TGTGCCAGCTCCGTAGCTAGCGGGAGTTACGGGCAGTACTTC.

This clone showed up just once. The chain recombines TRBV27 with TRBJ2-7, with 9 bases aligning to TRBD2. The V gene's germline CDR1 is MNHEY and CDR2 SMNVEV (reference sequence). V gave up 2 bases and J gave up 1 base; unmatched junction bases: 12. The CDR3 has 18 amino acids. DNA for the CDR3: TGTGCCAGCAGTTTACCCCGAATATCGCGGGAGGGATCCTACGAGCAGTACTTC. Its translation: CASSLPRISREGSYEQYF.

The V gene is TRBV14, the J gene TRBJ1-1; no clear D gene. Germline-derived CDR1 and CDR2 are SGHDN and FVKESK. This CDR3 comprises 12 residues. V was shortened by 5 bases and J by 10 bases, with 14 bases between the two germline ends. The CDR3, as DNA: TGTGCCAGCAGCACTAACAGCCTTGCAGCTTTCTTT. Protein sequence: CASSTNSLAAFF. Drawing the rest from reference TRBV14 and TRBJ1-1, the complete variable domain is EAGVTQFPSHSVIEKGQTVTLRCDPISGHDNLYWYRRVMGKEIKFLLHFVKESKQDESGMPNNRFLAERTGGTYSTLKVQPAELEDSGVYFCASSTNSLAAFFGQGTRLTVV.

The genes are TRBV27 and TRBJ2-2; tentatively, D is TRBD1 (5 bases). CDR1 and CDR2 from the germline V gene are MNHEY and SMNVEV (reference sequence). V lost 5 bases and J 6 bases, leaving 7 bases between the germline ends. This CDR3 is 12 amino acids long. CDR3 DNA: TGTGCCAGCAGTCCAGGGTCCGGGGAGCTGTTTTTT. It is translated as CASSPGSGELFF.

V usage is TRBV28 and J usage is TRBJ2-1, with D perhaps matching TRBD1 or TRBD2 (5 bases each). Trimming left V 6 bases short and J 0 bases short, with 12 bases between. The CDR3 is 15 residues long. In germline, CDR1 is MDHEN, CDR2 SYDVKM. CDR3 sequence: CASRHPGSSYNEQFF. The CDR3 coding sequence is TGTGCCAGCAGACACCCAGGGAGCTCCTACAATGAGCAGTTCTTC.

This clone was seen only once. This rearrangement joins TRBV7-9 to TRBJ2-1; 9 nucleotides agree with TRBD2. CDR1 is SEHNR and CDR2 is FQNEAQ in the germline V gene (reference sequence). V was clipped by 3 bases and J by 3 bases; unmatched bases: 6. The length of the CDR3 is 16 residues. The CDR3 DNA sequence: TGTGCCAGCAGCTTCCCTAGCGGGACCAGCTACAATGAGCAGTTCTTC. This codes for CASSFPSGTSYNEQFF.

This chain links TRBV28 with TRBJ2-2, with 10 bases aligning to TRBD1. This CDR3 is built from 15 residues. Germline V lookup: CDR1 MDHEN, CDR2 SYDVKM. Losses at the gene ends were 6 bases for V and 3 bases for J; bases not matched to a gene: 4. CDR3 in DNA: TGTGCCAGCAGATTGACAGGGGGCGACACCGGGGAGCTGTTTTTT. It translates to CASRLTGGDTGELFF.

The gene calls are TRBV10-1 and TRBJ2-7, with D unresolved. V was trimmed by 5 bases and J by 3 bases, leaving 2 bases between them. Per germline, CDR1 WNHNN and CDR2 SYGVQD (reference sequence). CDR3 length: 10 amino acids. CDR3 bases: TGCGCCAGCAGTTGCTACGAGCAGTACTTC. Amino acids: CASSCYEQYF.

For the CDR3, the DNA is TGTGCCAGCAGCTCCCGGGACACATCCTCTAGCGAGCAGTACTTC. Translation: CASSSRDTSSSEQYF. V and J are TRBV7-2 and TRBJ2-7; D perhaps matches TRBD1 (6 bases). Germline V lookup: CDR1 SGHTA, CDR2 FQGNSA. The CDR3 has 15 residues. V was trimmed by 4 bases and J by 6 bases, leaving 19 bases between them.

A single count supports this clone. The chain is built from TRBV7-9 and TRBJ2-7, with 8 bases lining up with TRBD2. V was clipped by 5 bases and J by 5 bases; unmatched bases: 5. The CDR3 runs 13 residues. Germline V lookup: CDR1 SEHNR, CDR2 FQNEAQ (reference sequence). The CDR3 DNA reads TGTGCCAGCAGCGTCACTAGCGGCCACGAGCAGTACTTC. This translates into CASSVTSGHEQYF.

V is TRBV7-9 and J is TRBJ2-1; the match to TRBD2 covers 9 bases. The CDR3 is 18 amino acids. J was trimmed by 5 bases and V by 0 bases; bases with no gene match: 11. CDR1 SEHNR and CDR2 FQNEAQ come from the germline V gene (reference sequence). The CDR3, as DNA: TGTGCCAGCAGCTTAGCACCCCTTGCGGGAGGGCCCCACAATGAGCAGTTCTTC. Translating it yields CASSLAPLAGGPHNEQFF.